The source of this T cell receptor beta chain is a study of identical twins (TCRdb year 2016). Regarding the research as a whole: To test whether fetal clonotypes persist, this study deep-sequenced TCR alpha and beta repertoires from monozygotic twins, from unrelated adults of various ages, and from cord blood. To rule out contamination, the twin experiments were replicated at different times with different library preparation protocols. Points the paper makes about the study in general: In monozygotic twins, out-of-frame TCR alpha sharing was systematically underestimated by recombination models, although the models agreed with sharing between unrelated individuals. A weaker excess of twin sharing was found in beta out-of-frame sequences because the signal-to-noise ratio was lowered by fewer shared sequences. Compared with coincidental sharing between unrelated individuals, out-of-frame TCR alpha sequences shared between twins showed an excess of sequences with low generation probability. Fewer insertions were carried by abundant cord blood beta clonotypes, a similar but weaker trend appeared in young adult naive repertoires, and no such trend appeared in memory repertoires. Conclusions relied on cross-sectional statistical analysis, since the same donors could not be followed over many years. Invariant T cells such as MAIT and iNKT could partly confound zero-insertion analyses, although diverse VJ usage argued against such confounding for most clonotypes.

Libraries were built with 5' RACE. Sequencing used an Illumina HiSeq 2000. A universal primer binding site was added through template switching, and the final cDNA carried a unique molecular identifier so that TCR cDNA molecules could be counted accurately. Specific primers in the conserved constant-segment region were used to synthesize first-strand cDNA for the TCR alpha and beta chains. Each cDNA library was double barcoded, with a SMART-Mk sample barcode plus Illumina barcodes, to control for contamination. Two successive PCR steps introduced TruSeq adapter sequences along with Illumina sample barcodes. Sequencing of the TCR alpha and beta cDNA libraries was done on the Illumina HiSeq platform using custom primers. Concerning the study's data processing: Raw reads were processed with MiGEC to extract unique molecular identifiers, and MiXCR was used to determine CDR3 positions. Recombination models were inferred per individual with the repgenHMM and IGoR tools using an EM algorithm. Shared clonotypes were analyzed with the tcR package in R, and sharing was normalized by the product of cloneset sizes. Out-of-frame nonproductive sequences were analyzed to study raw recombination free of thymic and clonal selection effects. Clones were called with MiXCR by TCRdb after fastp trimmed the public reads at Q25, and only in-frame beta chains were retained. Entries are consolidated by CDR3 protein sequence, retaining the most common genes and DNA. TCRdb assigned the V and J calls; the authors' analysis was not used. Within this sample are 350,000 to 450,000 distinct CDR3 sequences, with 18% of them counted one time only. The ten largest clones take up about 12% of the sample.

The CDR3 spans 15 residues, from the cysteine through the phenylalanine. Here the CDR3 DNA is all that survives: 45 bases in frame from base 1. Trimming takes 3 bases from V and 1 base from J, and the germline ends sit 9 bases apart. According to the germline V gene, CDR1 reads ENHRY and CDR2 reads SYGVKD. Every donor was a healthy Caucasian. The study also sequenced three unrelated non-twin adults: a male aged 18 to 30, a male aged 50 to 59 and a female aged 50 to 59. Miltenyi CD45RO+ enrichment and human naive T-cell isolation kits were used to isolate memory (CD45RO+) and naive T cells from PBMC. Concerning this clonotype: Its recognized antigen is unknown. Base quality data are lacking; no much larger clone is found one base away.

This receptor was taken from a man aged 50 to 59 in good health. The V and J genes are TRBV10-3 and TRBJ2-2, with a tentative D gene TRBD2 over 6 matching bases. Sequencing input: naive T cells sorted from blood. The meaning of the sample's cell subset or site label: cells isolated with a human naive T-cell isolation kit. The CDR3 loop reads CAISDSGRNTGELFF. The nucleotide sequence is TGTGCCATCAGTGACAGCGGGCGGAACACCGGGGAGCTGTTTTTT.